This T cell receptor (beta chain) was sequenced during a study of shared clonotypes between healthy human individuals. Study details: Three plates were used per donor for CD4 naive, three for CD4 memory, two for CD8 naive and one for CD8 memory.

Germline V gives CDR1 SGHRS, CDR2 YFSETQ. The CDR3 covers 15 residues. Deletions cut 6 bases from V and 3 bases from J, with 16 bases between. Comments on this clone: Its antigen remains unknown.

Only Caucasian adults living in Nashville, Tennessee served as donors. The method was immunoSEQ multiplex PCR; TCRdb's version includes in-frame clones alone and lacks a portion of them. Of 2 million to 2.5 million clones listed, approximately 95% are singletons. General study results and limits: Clonotypes which were not shared had lower generation probabilities than clonotypes that all four donors shared.

J is TRBJ2-1 and V is TRBV5-1; D is ambiguous. The TCR sequence derives from a man aged 18-30 years in good health. Some clones in this sample may be carry-over from other donors' samples. Sequenced: naive CD4+ T cells from PBMCs. Subset defined: CD45RA+ positively selected. CDR3 in amino acids: CASKWRVSSYNEQFF. In DNA form, the CDR3 reads TGCGCCAGCAAATGGAGAGTCTCGAGCTACAATGAGCAGTTCTTC. Full variable domain (outside the CDR3, taken from reference TRBV5-1 and TRBJ2-1): KAGVTQTPRYLIKTRGQQVTLSCSPISGHRSVSWYQQTPGQGLQFLFEYFSETQRNKGNFPGRFSGRQFSNSRSEMNVSTLELGDSALYLCASKWRVSSYNEQFFGPGTRLTVL.